What follows are 13 T cell receptor beta chains derived from one specimen sequenced in a study of T cell responses to AZD1222 COVID-19 vaccine. Data came from immunoSEQ multiplex PCR; TCRdb stores just in-frame clones and leaves some out. Among fewer than 150,000 clones listed, roughly 92% were seen once. Sample: peripheral blood, taken on day 0 of AZD1222 vaccination. These TCRs come from an adult in good health.

This clone was picked up one time. The chain joins TRBV19 to TRBJ2-1; 14 bases are a match to TRBD2. V lost 6 bases, J lost 3 bases, and 4 bases stayed unmatched. The germline gives CDR1 LNHDA, CDR2 SQIVND (reference sequence). The CDR3 runs to 16 residues. CDR3 nucleotide sequence: TGTGCCAGTAGCCCAGGGACTAGCGGGGGCTACAATGAGCAGTTCTTC. Its translation: CASSPGTSGGYNEQFF.

Concerning this clone itself: In the same sample, other DNA sequences code for this CDR3. The chain links TRBV7-9 to TRBJ1-2; D gene ambiguous. This CDR3 is built from 12 residues. Germline assignment: CDR1 SEHNR and CDR2 FQNEAQ (reference sequence). The V and J ends lost 1 base and 4 bases respectively, with 4 bases between them. CDR3 in DNA: TGTGCCAGCAGCTTAGTCAGCTATGGCTACACCTTC. Its translation is CASSLVSYGYTF.

The rearrangement joins TRBV6-6 to TRBJ1-2; 11 bases map to TRBD1. This CDR3 has 15 residues. V lost 10 bases to trimming and J lost 8 bases; unmatched junction nucleotides: 15. Germline-derived CDR1 and CDR2 are MNHNY and SVGAGI (reference sequence). CDR3 residues: CATSGQGVRTGGYTF. The CDR3 DNA follows: TGTGCCACTTCGGGACAGGGGGTACGGACTGGAGGCTACACCTTC.

The gene calls are TRBV6-4 and TRBJ1-3; D ambiguous. V shed 10 bases and J shed 10 bases, with 11 bases lying between them. Germline V gene lookup returns CDR1 MRHNA and CDR2 SNTAGT. The CDR3 consists of 10 residues. In DNA form, the CDR3 reads TGTGCCATAGCCGCGGGAACCATATATTTT. Amino acid sequence: CAIAAGTIYF.

The rearrangement uses TRBV6-5 and TRBJ2-7; 9 bases match TRBD2. The CDR3 covers 13 residues. V lost 8 bases to trimming and J lost 0 bases; unmatched junction nucleotides: 2. Germline values: CDR1 MNHEY, CDR2 SVGAGI. The CDR3 DNA reads as TGTGCCAGCGGGCGGGGGGGCTCCTACGAGCAGTACTTC. Its translation is CASGRGGSYEQYF.

This chain joins TRBV5-6 and TRBJ2-5; D is perhaps TRBD2 (5 bases). The CDR3 has 14 residues. V lost 5 bases, J lost 4 bases, and 15 bases lay in between. CDR1 SGHDT and CDR2 YYEEEE come from the germline V gene. The CDR3 spells CASSAGPAGETQYF. The CDR3 bases are TGTGCCAGCAGTGCGGGCCCGGCCGGAGAGACCCAGTACTTC.

Here the CDR3 reads CASSQEFRGRSRNTIYF. CDR3 bases: TGCGCCAGCAGCCAAGAATTCCGAGGGAGGAGCAGAAACACCATATATTTT. V usage is TRBV4-1 and J usage is TRBJ1-3; D remains unclear. V was cut by 0 bases and J by 5 bases, with 17 bases left in between. Germline V gene lookup returns CDR1 MGHRA and CDR2 YSYEKL. This CDR3 has 17 amino acids.

The chain has TRBV5-5 and TRBJ1-3, with 11 bases lining up with TRBD1. V shed 4 bases, J shed 5 bases, and the junction held 8 bases outside the gene matches. Germline loops: CDR1 SGHKS, CDR2 YYEKEE (reference sequence). The CDR3 is 16 amino acids. This chain's CDR3 is CASSHGQGARRNTIYF. CDR3 bases: TGTGCCAGCAGCCACGGACAGGGGGCGCGGAGAAACACCATATATTTT.

This chain connects TRBV5-5 to TRBJ2-7; either TRBD1 or TRBD2 may supply D (6 bases each). With 1 base removed from V and 2 bases from J, the gap between germline ends came to 16 bases. The V gene's germline CDR1 is SGHKS and CDR2 YYEKEE (reference sequence). This CDR3 has 16 residues. CDR3 sequence reads: CASSLWEAGHTYEQYF. The CDR3 region has the DNA TGTGCCAGCAGCTTGTGGGAGGCGGGACATACCTACGAGCAGTACTTC. Full variable domain (outside the CDR3, taken from reference TRBV5-5 and TRBJ2-7): DAGVTQSPTHLIKTRGQQVTLRCSPISGHKSVSWYQQVLGQGPQFIFQYYEKEERGRGNFPDRFSARQFPNYSSELNVNALLLGDSALYLCASSLWEAGHTYEQYFGPGTRLTVT.

The gene calls are TRBV7-9 and TRBJ2-1, with TRBD1 matching over 9 bases. Germline-derived CDR1 and CDR2 are SEHNR and FQNEAQ (reference sequence). The junction had 3 bases not matched to a gene; V was cut back by 1 base and J by 2 bases. This CDR3 contains 16 residues. The CDR3 spells CASSLEDRGPYNEQFF. Here the CDR3 DNA reads TGTGCCAGCAGCTTAGAGGACAGGGGCCCCTACAATGAGCAGTTCTTC.

The chain couples TRBV11-3 to TRBJ1-1, with D possibly being TRBD1 (6 bases). Trimming removed 4 bases at V and 0 bases at J, with 9 bases between. The CDR3 loop spans 14 amino acids. Germline V gene lookup returns CDR1 SGHNT and CDR2 YENEEA. CDR3 residues: CASSSTGLNTEAFF. The CDR3, as DNA: TGTGCCAGCAGCTCTACAGGGTTGAACACTGAAGCTTTCTTT.

The genes are TRBV2 and TRBJ1-2; a weak D match, TRBD1 (6 bases). The CDR3 is made up of 14 amino acids. CDR1 and CDR2 from the germline V gene are SNHLY and FYNNEI. The V end lost 3 bases, the J end lost 4 bases, and 12 bases lay between the germline ends. This CDR3 is CASSDFTGLYGYTF. CDR3 DNA sequence: TGTGCCAGCAGTGATTTTACAGGGCTCTATGGCTACACCTTC.

The CDR3 nucleotides read TGTGCCATCAGTGAGTCTGCTAGCGGCTCCTACGAGCAGTACTTC. Translation: CAISESASGSYEQYF. This chain connects TRBV10-3 to TRBJ2-7; 7 bases match TRBD2. Germline CDR1 ENHRY, CDR2 SYGVKD. The CDR3 extends over 15 amino acids. V lost 0 bases to trimming and J lost 0 bases; unmatched junction nucleotides: 2.